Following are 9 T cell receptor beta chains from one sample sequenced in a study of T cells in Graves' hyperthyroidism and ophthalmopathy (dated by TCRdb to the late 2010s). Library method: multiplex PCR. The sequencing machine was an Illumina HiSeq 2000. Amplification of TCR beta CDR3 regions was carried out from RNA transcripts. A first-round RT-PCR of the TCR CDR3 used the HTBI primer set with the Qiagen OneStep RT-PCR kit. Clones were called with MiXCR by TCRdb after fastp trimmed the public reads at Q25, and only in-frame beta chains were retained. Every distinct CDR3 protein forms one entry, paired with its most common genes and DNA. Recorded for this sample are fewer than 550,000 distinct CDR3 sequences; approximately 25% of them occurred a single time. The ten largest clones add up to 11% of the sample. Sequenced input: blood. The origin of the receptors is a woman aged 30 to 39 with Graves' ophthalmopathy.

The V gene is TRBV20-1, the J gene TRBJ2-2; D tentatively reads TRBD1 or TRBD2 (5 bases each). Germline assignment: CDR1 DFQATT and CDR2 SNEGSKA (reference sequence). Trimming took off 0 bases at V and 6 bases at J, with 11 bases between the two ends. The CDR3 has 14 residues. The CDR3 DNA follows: TGCAGTGCTAGAGATCCGTTGGGGGCCGGGGAGCTGTTTTTT. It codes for CSARDPLGAGELFF.

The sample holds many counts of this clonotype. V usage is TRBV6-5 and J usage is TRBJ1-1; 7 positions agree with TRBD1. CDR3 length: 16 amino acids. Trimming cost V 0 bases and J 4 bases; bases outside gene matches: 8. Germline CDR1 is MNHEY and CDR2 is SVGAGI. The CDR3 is CASSYSRQGGGTEAFF. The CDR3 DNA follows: TGTGCCAGCAGTTACTCAAGACAGGGAGGGGGCACTGAAGCTTTCTTT.

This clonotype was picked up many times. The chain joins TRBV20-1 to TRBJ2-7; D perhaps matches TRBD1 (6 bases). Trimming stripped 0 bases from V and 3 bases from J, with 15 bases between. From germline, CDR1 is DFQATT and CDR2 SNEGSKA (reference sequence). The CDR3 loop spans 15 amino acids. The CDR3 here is CSARDAQGLNYEQYF. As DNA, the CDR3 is TGCAGTGCTAGAGATGCCCAGGGGCTTAACTACGAGCAGTACTTC.

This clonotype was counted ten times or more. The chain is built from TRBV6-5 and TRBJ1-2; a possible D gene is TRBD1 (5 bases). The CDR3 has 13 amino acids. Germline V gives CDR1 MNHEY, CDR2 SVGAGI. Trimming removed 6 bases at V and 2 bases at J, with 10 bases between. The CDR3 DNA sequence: TGTGCCAGCAGGGGGACGGCCAACTATGGCTACACCTTC. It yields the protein CASRGTANYGYTF.

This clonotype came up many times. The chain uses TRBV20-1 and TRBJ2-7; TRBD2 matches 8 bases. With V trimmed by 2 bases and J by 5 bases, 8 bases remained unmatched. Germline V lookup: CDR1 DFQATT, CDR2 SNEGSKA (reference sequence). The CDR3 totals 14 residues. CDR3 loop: CSARTGGLVNEQYF. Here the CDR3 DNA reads TGCAGTGCTAGAACGGGGGGGTTAGTAAACGAGCAGTACTTC.

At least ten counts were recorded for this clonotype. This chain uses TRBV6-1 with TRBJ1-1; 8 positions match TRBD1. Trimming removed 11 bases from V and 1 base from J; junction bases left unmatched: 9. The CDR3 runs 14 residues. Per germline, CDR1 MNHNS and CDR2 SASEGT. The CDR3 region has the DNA TGTGCCGATGAGGATACAGGGGGGAACACTGAAGCTTTCTTT. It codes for CADEDTGGNTEAFF.

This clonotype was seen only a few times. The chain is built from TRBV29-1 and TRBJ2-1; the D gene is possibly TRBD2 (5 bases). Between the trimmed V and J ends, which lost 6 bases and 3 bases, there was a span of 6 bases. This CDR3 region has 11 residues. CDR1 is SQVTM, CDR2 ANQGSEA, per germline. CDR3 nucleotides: TGCAGCGTCGAGGGCTACAATGAGCAGTTCTTC. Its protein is CSVEGYNEQFF.

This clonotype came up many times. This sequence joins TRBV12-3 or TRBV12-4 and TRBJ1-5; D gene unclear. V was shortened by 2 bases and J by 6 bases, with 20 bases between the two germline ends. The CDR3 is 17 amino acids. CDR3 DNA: TGTGCCAGCAGTTTAAAGGGAGAACACCTACAAATTCAGCCCCAGCATTTT. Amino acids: CASSLKGEHLQIQPQHF.

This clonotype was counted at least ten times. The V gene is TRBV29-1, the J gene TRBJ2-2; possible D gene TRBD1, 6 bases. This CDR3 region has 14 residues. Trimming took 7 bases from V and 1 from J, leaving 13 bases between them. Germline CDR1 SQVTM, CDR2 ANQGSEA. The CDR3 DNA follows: TGCAGCGCTGGGGGCAGAGTGAACACCGGGGAGCTGTTTTTT. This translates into CSAGGRVNTGELFF.